This T cell receptor beta chain derives from a study of neurological immune-mediated disorders. Points from the study as a whole: The multiple sclerosis repertoire cluster had no clinical or MRI correlate.

The unsorted libraries were prepared from 2 million PBMCs (stored at -80 C). The method for making cDNA was 5'RACE, and it used 10-nucleotide random UMIs. The yield of each sequencing run was over 180 million TCR-beta sequences from 15-18 subjects. MiXCR, run by TCRdb on the 5' RACE reads, gives a single entry per CDR3 protein. The sample includes 25,000 to 35,000 distinct CDR3 sequences, 3.3% of them seen just once. This clonotype was detected ten times or more. No antigen is known for it. Sequencing input: PBMCs. The TCR originated in a woman aged 25 to 39 with multiple sclerosis.

The CDR3, as DNA: TGTGCCACCTCTTTAGGGGGGCCCTGGGAGCAGTTCTTC. Residues: CATSLGGPWEQFF. The rearrangement links TRBV15 to TRBJ2-1; D is possibly TRBD1 or TRBD2 (6 bases each). The length of the CDR3 is 13 residues. Trimming took off 8 bases at V and 10 bases at J, with 18 bases between the two ends. Germline lookup yields CDR1 LNHNV and CDR2 YYDKDF (reference sequence).